The 26 T cell receptor beta chains below all came from one sample that was sequenced in a study of cytomegalovirus exposure and HLA in healthy donors. PCR used 60 Vbeta primers and 13 Jbeta primers. Clones were sequenced by immunoSEQ multiplex PCR, and TCRdb holds only the in-frame ones, with some missing. The sample contains roughly 100,000 clones, about four fifths of which appear only once. Sequenced sample: PBMCs. The receptors here all came from a middle-aged man in good health and CMV-seronegative.

The chain combines TRBV29-1 with TRBJ1-4; the D is unclear. The germline V gene has CDR1 SQVTM and CDR2 ANQGSEA. The V end was cut by 4 bases, the J end by 5 bases, with 8 bases between. This CDR3 region has 12 residues. Here the CDR3 DNA reads TGCAGCGTTGGCGAGTGGAATGAAAAACTGTTTTTT. This translates into CSVGEWNEKLFF. The full variable domain, completed using reference TRBV29-1 and TRBJ1-4, is SAVISQKPSRDICQRGTSLTIQCQVDSQVTMMFWYRQQPGQSLTLIATANQGSEATYESGFVIDKFPISRPNLTFSTLTVSNMSPEDSSIYLCSVGEWNEKLFFGSGTQLSVL.

The chain's CDR3 is CASSQVATASNYGYTF. The CDR3, as DNA: TGCGCCAGCAGCCAAGTCGCAACAGCTTCTAACTATGGCTACACCTTC. The chain combines TRBV4-1 with TRBJ1-2; D is unresolved. CDR3 size: 16 residues. Germline-derived CDR1 and CDR2 are MGHRA and YSYEKL. V shed 1 base and J shed 0 bases, with 12 bases lying between them.

A few counts support this clone. CDR3 nucleotide sequence: TGTGCCACCAACGTGGGACAGGCGATTTATGGCTACACCTTC. Translated, it gives CATNVGQAIYGYTF. J is TRBJ1-2 and V is TRBV2; 8 nucleotides agree with TRBD1. The CDR3 spans 14 residues. Germline lookup yields CDR1 SNHLY and CDR2 FYNNEI. With 10 bases clipped from V and 5 bases from J, the junction kept 12 bases outside the gene matches.

About this clone: The germline gene is not matched at one end of the junction; a read error may be the cause. CDR3 residues: CASPRLAGSRLPSF. The CDR3 DNA reads TGTGCCAGCCCCCGACTAGCGGGATCGCGCCTGCCGTCCTTC. V and J are TRBV25-1 and TRBJ2-7; 11 positions agree with TRBD2. Looked up from germline, CDR1 is MGHDK and CDR2 is SYGVNS. This CDR3 has 14 amino acids.

V usage is TRBV10-3 and J usage is TRBJ1-1; 9 bases are shared with TRBD1. V lost 11 bases and J lost 0; bases outside the gene matches: 10. Germline-derived CDR1 and CDR2 are ENHRY and SYGVKD. The CDR3 spans 15 residues. The CDR3 spells CASSPGTGLNTEAFF. The DNA of the CDR3 is TGTGCCTCCAGTCCCGGGACAGGGCTGAACACTGAAGCTTTCTTT.

This clone has a handful of counts. The chain is built from TRBV4-1 and TRBJ2-7; a weak D match, TRBD1 (5 bases). The CDR3 consists of 14 residues. CDR1 is MGHRA, CDR2 YSYEKL, per germline. The V end lost 4 bases, the J end lost 2 bases, and 12 bases lay between the germline ends. CDR3 sequence: CASSPRGGAYEQYF. The CDR3 coding sequence is TGCGCCAGCAGCCCTAGGGGCGGCGCCTACGAGCAGTACTTC.

There are a few counts of this clone. The genes are TRBV6-1 and TRBJ1-5, with TRBD1 matching 8 bases. CDR3 length equals 15 residues. The V and J ends lost 3 bases and 6 bases, in that order; junction bases with no gene match: 7. The V gene's germline CDR1 is MNHNS and CDR2 SASEGT. In nucleotides, the CDR3 is TGTGCCAGCAGTGATAACAGGGGGGGAGGTCAGCCCCAGCATTTT. Translating gives CASSDNRGGGQPQHF.

This chain joins TRBV7-5 and TRBJ2-5; the D call of TRBD2 is as the table states it, not checked on the DNA. TRBV7-5 is listed as a pseudogene. The CDR3 length is 14 residues. CDR3 in DNA: TGTGTCAGAAGCCCCCTTCGAGGGCCAGAGACCCAGTACTTC. Amino acid sequence: CVRSPLRGPETQYF.

The chain is built from TRBV6-6 and TRBJ1-2; tentative D call: TRBD1 (5 bases). V lost 0 bases and J lost 4, with 12 bases in between. Germline CDR1 and CDR2: MNHNY and SVGAGI (reference sequence). The CDR3 is made up of 15 amino acids. The CDR3 coding sequence is TGTGCCAGCAGTTACTCGGCGGGGGGTAGCTATGGCTACACCTTC. This translates into CASSYSAGGSYGYTF.

The rearrangement links TRBV27 to TRBJ1-2; D might be TRBD1 (6 bases). Trimming left V 5 bases short and J 2 bases short, with 9 bases between. This CDR3 has 13 residues. The V gene's germline CDR1 is MNHEY and CDR2 SMNVEV (reference sequence). The CDR3 region is CASSRTANYGYTF. The CDR3 DNA reads as TGTGCCAGCAGTCGGACAGCGAACTATGGCTACACCTTC.

This clone showed up just a few times. The V call is TRBV6-1, the J call TRBJ2-3; the match to TRBD2 covers 13 bases. This CDR3 has 15 amino acids. The germline CDR1 and CDR2 sequences are MNHNS and SASEGT. V was clipped by 5 bases and J by 4 bases; unmatched bases: 3. The CDR3 region has the DNA TGTGCCAGCAGTACTAGCGGGGGGGCCGCAGATACGCAGTATTTT. Protein: CASSTSGGAADTQYF.

The chain employs TRBV4-1 and TRBJ1-2; 10 bases map to TRBD1. J was trimmed by 6 bases and V by 1 base; bases with no gene match: 11. This CDR3 comprises 17 residues. CDR1 and CDR2 (germline): MGHRA, YSYEKL. The CDR3 protein is CASSQGFMTGGLNGYTF. The CDR3 region has the DNA TGCGCCAGCAGCCAAGGTTTTATGACAGGGGGCTTAAATGGCTACACCTTC.

The chain uses TRBV6-5 and TRBJ1-3; D remains ambiguous. CDR3 length: 15 amino acids. V shed 0 bases and J shed 0 bases, with 6 bases lying between them. From germline, CDR1 is MNHEY and CDR2 SVGAGI. The DNA of the CDR3 is TGTGCCAGCAGTTACTCCGACTACTCTGGAAACACCATATATTTT. Translated, it gives CASSYSDYSGNTIYF.

The V gene is TRBV9, the J gene TRBJ1-2, with no clear D. CDR3 length: 12 amino acids. Germline values: CDR1 SGDLS, CDR2 YYNGEE. The V and J ends lost 7 bases and 6 bases respectively, with 13 bases between them. CDR3: CASGRAFDGYTF. The CDR3 DNA sequence: TGTGCCAGCGGGAGAGCTTTCGATGGCTACACCTTC.

This chain connects TRBV5-1 to TRBJ2-1, with D possibly TRBD2 on 6 matching bases. Trimming pared 4 bases from V and 8 bases from J, leaving 13 bases between. This CDR3 spans 13 amino acids. Germline-derived CDR1 and CDR2 are SGHRS and YFSETQ. The CDR3 spells CASSPREWDEQFF. The CDR3 DNA is TGCGCCAGCAGCCCGCGGGAATGGGATGAGCAGTTCTTC.

The rearrangement links TRBV7-2 to TRBJ2-7, with 7 bases lining up with TRBD2. The germline V gene encodes CDR1 SGHTA and CDR2 FQGNSA. CDR3 size: 12 residues. The V and J ends lost 6 bases and 3 bases, in that order; junction bases with no gene match: 2. CDR3 amino acids: CASSWDYYEQYF. The DNA for the CDR3 is TGTGCCAGCAGTTGGGACTACTACGAGCAGTACTTC.

The genes are TRBV27 and TRBJ2-4; 12 positions match TRBD1. Trimming cost V 4 bases and J 6 bases; bases outside gene matches: 4. Looked up from germline, CDR1 is MNHEY and CDR2 is SMNVEV (reference sequence). CDR3 length: 15 amino acids. CDR3 sequence (DNA): TGTGCCAGCAGTTCCGGGACAGGGGGCGCAAACATTCAGTACTTC. This encodes CASSSGTGGANIQYF.

This CDR3 is CASSPPRGPQHF. The CDR3 DNA reads TGTGCCAGCTCACCCCCCCGGGGGCCCCAGCATTTT. This rearrangement joins TRBV18 to TRBJ1-5; no firm D call. Trimming stripped 3 bases from V and 9 bases from J, with 9 bases between. The length of the CDR3 is 12 residues. Germline CDR1 KGHSH, CDR2 LQKENI.

This chain uses TRBV4-1 with TRBJ1-3; the D gene is possibly TRBD1 (5 bases). The CDR3 totals 19 residues. Trimming cost V 1 base and J 2 bases, with 21 bases left between them. Germline loops: CDR1 MGHRA, CDR2 YSYEKL. The CDR3 coding sequence is TGCGCCAGCAGCCAAGCTGGAGGGGCCCCTGCTCAGGCTGGAAACACCATATATTTT. Translation gives CASSQAGGAPAQAGNTIYF.

The genes are TRBV7-9 and TRBJ2-2, with 8 bases identical to TRBD1. The J segment lost 4 bases and the V segment lost 5 bases, leaving 6 bases of the junction unmatched. This CDR3 has 15 amino acids. Germline V gene lookup returns CDR1 SEHNR and CDR2 FQNEAQ (reference sequence). The DNA of the CDR3 is TGTGCCAGCAGCGACGGACAGGGACCCACCGGGGAGCTGTTTTTT. It encodes CASSDGQGPTGELFF.

This clone was seen a handful of times. The V and J genes are TRBV6-1 and TRBJ1-5; D call uncertain. CDR1 and CDR2 (germline): MNHNS, SASEGT. V lost 1 base to trimming and J lost 0 bases, with 7 bases between them. This CDR3 region has 15 residues. CDR3 residues: CASSEVTYSNQPQHF. CDR3 DNA: TGTGCCAGCAGTGAAGTTACCTATAGCAATCAGCCCCAGCATTTT.

Only a few counts were recorded for this clone. This chain connects TRBV29-1 to TRBJ1-1; 7 nucleotides line up with TRBD1. This CDR3 region has 13 residues. With V trimmed by 7 bases and J by 2 bases, 7 bases remained unmatched. CDR1 and CDR2 (germline): SQVTM, ANQGSEA. The CDR3 reads CSARRQGNTEAFF. The CDR3 nucleotides are TGCAGCGCCAGGAGACAGGGTAACACTGAAGCTTTCTTT.

V and J are TRBV27 and TRBJ2-7; 8 nucleotides align to TRBD1. The junction had 7 bases not matched to a gene; V was cut back by 5 bases and J by 4 bases. The germline CDR1 and CDR2 sequences are MNHEY and SMNVEV (reference sequence). The length of the CDR3 is 14 residues. The CDR3 reads CASSPRDRLYEQYF. DNA for the CDR3: TGTGCCAGCAGTCCCCGGGACAGGCTTTACGAGCAGTACTTC.

The chain uses TRBV6-5 and TRBJ1-5, with unresolved D. The CDR3 is made up of 13 amino acids. Trimming cost V 7 bases and J 5 bases, with 12 bases left between them. Germline V lookup: CDR1 MNHEY, CDR2 SVGAGI. CDR3 in amino acids: CASTERKDQPQHF. The CDR3 DNA is TGTGCCAGCACAGAGAGGAAGGATCAGCCCCAGCATTTT.

This chain joins TRBV27 and TRBJ2-1, with TRBD2 matching over 12 bases. CDR3 size: 14 residues. The junction had 5 bases not matched to a gene; V was cut back by 5 bases and J by 9 bases. CDR1 MNHEY and CDR2 SMNVEV come from the germline V gene (reference sequence). The CDR3 DNA is TGTGCCAGCAGTCAGGCGACTAGCGGGGGTGAGCAGTTCTTC. It specifies CASSQATSGGEQFF.

This clone came up a few times. This chain links TRBV9 with TRBJ2-1; tentative D call: TRBD2 (5 bases). Trimming stripped 0 bases from V and 9 bases from J, with 10 bases between. The germline gives CDR1 SGDLS, CDR2 YYNGEE. The CDR3 runs to 13 residues. CDR3 bases: TGTGCCAGCAGCGTAGCAAGCGGCGGTGAGCAGTTCTTC. It encodes CASSVASGGEQFF. The full variable domain, rest sourced from reference TRBV9 and TRBJ2-1, is DSGVTQTPKHLITATGQRVTLRCSPRSGDLSVYWYQQSLDQGLQFLIQYYNGEERAKGNILERFSAQQFPDLHSELNLSSLELGDSALYFCASSVASGGEQFFGPGTRLTVL.